This T cell receptor beta chain comes out of a study of blood T cell repertoires in COVID-19. In the study overall: Samples taken during acute and convalescent COVID-19 were collected in the United States, Italy and Spain. Sources were T cells, B-cell-depleted T cells, or PBMCs; the material itself was cDNA or gDNA.

As handled by the study authors: Nucleated cell counts were estimated from reference gene primer amplification. Method: immunoSEQ multiplex PCR; TCRdb's copy keeps in-frame clones and lacks some. V, J and clone size reflect that table, while D and trimming were determined from the DNA. The sample holds over 600,000 clones, about 87% seen once. The germline V gene has CDR1 LGHNT and CDR2 FRNRAP. There are 18 residues in the CDR3. V gave up 0 bases and J gave up 6 bases; unmatched junction bases: 12. The specimen sequenced was peripheral blood. The source of this sequence is a woman under 30 with acute or convalescent COVID-19. The V and J genes are TRBV12-5 and TRBJ2-1; TRBD1 agrees at 9 bases. The CDR3 sequence: CASGLVLPQGQGGNEQFF. The CDR3 nucleotides are TGTGCTAGTGGTTTGGTACTCCCCCAGGGACAGGGTGGCAATGAGCAGTTCTTC.